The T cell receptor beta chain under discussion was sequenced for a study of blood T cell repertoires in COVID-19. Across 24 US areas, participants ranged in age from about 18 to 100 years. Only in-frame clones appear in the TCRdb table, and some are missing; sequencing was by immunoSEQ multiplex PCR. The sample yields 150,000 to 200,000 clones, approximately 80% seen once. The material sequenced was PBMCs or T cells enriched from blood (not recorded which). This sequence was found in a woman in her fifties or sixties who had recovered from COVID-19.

Here the CDR3 reads CSVEMYQTDGYTF. In nucleotides, the CDR3 is TGCAGCGTTGAAATGTATCAGACAGATGGCTACACCTTC. V gene TRBV29-1 combines with J gene TRBJ1-2, with D possibly matching TRBD1 (5 bases). Trimming removed 2 bases at V and 6 bases at J, with 13 bases between. CDR1 is SQVTM, CDR2 ANQGSEA, per germline. This CDR3 has 13 residues.